Listed here is a single TCR beta chain. What it binds is not known. The record originates from a study of T cell responses to AZD1222 COVID-19 vaccine. Study results and caveats: Clonal diversity may have been underestimated in mostly white British donors.

Using immunoSEQ multiplex PCR, the repertoire was profiled, and TCRdb retains in-frame clones only, with some absent. In the table there are some 120,000 clones, roughly 91% of which are singletons. The germline V gene encodes CDR1 SEHNR and CDR2 FQNEAQ (reference sequence). The CDR3 has 14 residues. V shed 3 bases and J shed 0 bases, with 9 bases lying between them. The gene calls are TRBV7-9 and TRBJ2-7; D may be TRBD2 (6 bases). This receptor was obtained from an adult in good health. The sample here was peripheral blood, taken on day 0 of MenACWY control vaccination. DNA of the CDR3: TGTGCCAGCAGCTTTGGGGGGAGCTCCTACGAGCAGTACTTC. It specifies CASSFGGSSYEQYF.